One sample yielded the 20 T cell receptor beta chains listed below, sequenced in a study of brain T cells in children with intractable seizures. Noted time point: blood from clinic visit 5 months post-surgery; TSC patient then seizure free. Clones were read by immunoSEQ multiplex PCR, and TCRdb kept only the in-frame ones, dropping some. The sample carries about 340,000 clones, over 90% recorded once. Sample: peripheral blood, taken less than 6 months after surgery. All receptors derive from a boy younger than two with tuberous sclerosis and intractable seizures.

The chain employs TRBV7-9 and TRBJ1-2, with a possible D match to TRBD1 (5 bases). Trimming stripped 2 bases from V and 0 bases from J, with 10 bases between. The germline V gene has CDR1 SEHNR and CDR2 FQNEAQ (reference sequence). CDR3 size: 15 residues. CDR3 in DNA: TGTGCCAGCAGCTTACCCAGGGAACCTAACTATGGCTACACCTTC. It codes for CASSLPREPNYGYTF.

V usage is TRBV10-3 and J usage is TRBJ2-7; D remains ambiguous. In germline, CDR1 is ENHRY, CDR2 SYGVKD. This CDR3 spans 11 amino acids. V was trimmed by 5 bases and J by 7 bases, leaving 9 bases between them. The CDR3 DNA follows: TGTGCCATCAGTACCAATGGGGAGCAGTACTTC. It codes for CAISTNGEQYF.

CDR3 residues: CASSDPGLARETQYF. The CDR3 DNA reads TGCGCCAGCAGCGATCCGGGACTAGCGAGAGAGACCCAGTACTTC. V is TRBV5-1 and J is TRBJ2-5; 10 nucleotides align to TRBD2. This CDR3 is built from 15 residues. V gave up 4 bases and J gave up 4 bases; unmatched junction bases: 7. The V gene's germline CDR1 is SGHRS and CDR2 YFSETQ.

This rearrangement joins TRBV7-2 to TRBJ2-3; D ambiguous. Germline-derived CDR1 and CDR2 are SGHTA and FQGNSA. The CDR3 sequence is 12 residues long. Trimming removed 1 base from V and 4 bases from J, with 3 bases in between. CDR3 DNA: TGTGCCAGCAGCTTAGTGCCAGATACGCAGTATTTT. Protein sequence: CASSLVPDTQYF.

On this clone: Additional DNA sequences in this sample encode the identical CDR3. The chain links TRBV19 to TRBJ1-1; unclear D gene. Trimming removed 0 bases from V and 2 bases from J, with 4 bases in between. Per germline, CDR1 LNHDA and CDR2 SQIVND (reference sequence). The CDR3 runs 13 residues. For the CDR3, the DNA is TGTGCCAGTAGTATAGATCTTAACACTGAAGCTTTCTTT. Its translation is CASSIDLNTEAFF.

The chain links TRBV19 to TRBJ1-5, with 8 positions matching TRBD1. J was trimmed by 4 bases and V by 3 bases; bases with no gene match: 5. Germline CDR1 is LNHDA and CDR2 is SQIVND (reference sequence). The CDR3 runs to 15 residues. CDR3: CASSMSRTGNQPQHF. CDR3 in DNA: TGTGCCAGTAGTATGTCCCGGACAGGGAATCAGCCCCAGCATTTT.

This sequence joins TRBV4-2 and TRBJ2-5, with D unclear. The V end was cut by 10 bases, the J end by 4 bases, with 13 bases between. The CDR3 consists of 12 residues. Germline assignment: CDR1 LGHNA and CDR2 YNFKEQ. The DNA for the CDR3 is TGTGCCACCTGCGTTGGGTTAGAGACCCAGTACTTC. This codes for CATCVGLETQYF.

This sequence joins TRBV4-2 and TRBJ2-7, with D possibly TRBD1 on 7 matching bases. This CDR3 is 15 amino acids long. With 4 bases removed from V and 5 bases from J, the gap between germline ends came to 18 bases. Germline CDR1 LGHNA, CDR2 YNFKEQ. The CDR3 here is CASSPAGGFVDEQYF. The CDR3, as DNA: TGTGCCAGCAGCCCCGCAGGGGGGTTTGTGGACGAGCAGTACTTC.

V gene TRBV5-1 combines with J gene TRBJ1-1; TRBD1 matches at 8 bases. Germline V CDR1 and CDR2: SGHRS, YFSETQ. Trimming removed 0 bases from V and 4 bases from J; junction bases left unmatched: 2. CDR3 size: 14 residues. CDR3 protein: CASSLEGTGTEAFF. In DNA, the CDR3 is TGCGCCAGCAGCTTGGAAGGGACAGGCACTGAAGCTTTCTTT.

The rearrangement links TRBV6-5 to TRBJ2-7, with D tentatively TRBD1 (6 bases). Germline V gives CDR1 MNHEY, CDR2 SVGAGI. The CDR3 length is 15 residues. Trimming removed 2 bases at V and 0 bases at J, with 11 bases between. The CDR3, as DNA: TGTGCCAGCAGTTACGAGGGGGAGAGCTCCTACGAGCAGTACTTC. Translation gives CASSYEGESSYEQYF.

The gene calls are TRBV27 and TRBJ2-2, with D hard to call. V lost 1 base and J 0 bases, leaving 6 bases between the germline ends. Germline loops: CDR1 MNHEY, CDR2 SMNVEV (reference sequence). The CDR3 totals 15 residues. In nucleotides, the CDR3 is TGTGCCAGCAGTTTATGGAGTTCGAACACCGGGGAGCTGTTTTTT. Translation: CASSLWSSNTGELFF.

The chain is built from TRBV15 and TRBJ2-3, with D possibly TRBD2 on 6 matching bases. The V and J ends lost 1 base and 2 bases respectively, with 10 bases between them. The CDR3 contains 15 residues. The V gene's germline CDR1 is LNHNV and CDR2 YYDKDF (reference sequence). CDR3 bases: TGTGCCACCAGCAGAGCGTCGGGACTCACAGATACGCAGTATTTT. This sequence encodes CATSRASGLTDTQYF. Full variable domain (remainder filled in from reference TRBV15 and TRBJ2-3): DAMVIQNPRYQVTQFGKPVTLSCSQTLNHNVMYWYQQKSSQAPKLLFHYYDKDFNNEADTPDNFQSRRPNTSFCFLDIRSPGLGDTAMYLCATSRASGLTDTQYFGPGTRLTVL.

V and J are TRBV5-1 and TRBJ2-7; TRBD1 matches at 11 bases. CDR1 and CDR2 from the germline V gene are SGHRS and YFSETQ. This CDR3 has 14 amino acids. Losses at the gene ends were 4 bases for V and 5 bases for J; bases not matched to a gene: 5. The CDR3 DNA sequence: TGCGCCAGCAGCGTCGGGGACAGGGGGGACGAGCAGTACTTC. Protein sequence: CASSVGDRGDEQYF.

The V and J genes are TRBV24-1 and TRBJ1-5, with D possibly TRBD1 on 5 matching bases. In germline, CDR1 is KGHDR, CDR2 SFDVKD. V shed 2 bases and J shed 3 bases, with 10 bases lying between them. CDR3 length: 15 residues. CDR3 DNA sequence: TGTGCCACCAGTGATTCGGGACCGATCAATCAGCCCCAGCATTTT. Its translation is CATSDSGPINQPQHF.

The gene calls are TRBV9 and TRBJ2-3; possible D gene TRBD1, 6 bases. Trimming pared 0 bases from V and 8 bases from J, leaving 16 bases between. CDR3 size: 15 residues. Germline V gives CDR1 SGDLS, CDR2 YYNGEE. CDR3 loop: CASSVEQGPRVTQYF. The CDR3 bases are TGTGCCAGCAGCGTAGAACAGGGCCCCCGAGTTACGCAGTATTTT.

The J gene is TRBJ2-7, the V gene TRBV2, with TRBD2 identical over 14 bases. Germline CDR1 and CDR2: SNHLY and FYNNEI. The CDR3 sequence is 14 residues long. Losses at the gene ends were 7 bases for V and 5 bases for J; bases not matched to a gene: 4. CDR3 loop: CASTRTSGRNEQYF. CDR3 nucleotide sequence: TGTGCCAGCACTCGGACTAGCGGGAGGAACGAGCAGTACTTC.

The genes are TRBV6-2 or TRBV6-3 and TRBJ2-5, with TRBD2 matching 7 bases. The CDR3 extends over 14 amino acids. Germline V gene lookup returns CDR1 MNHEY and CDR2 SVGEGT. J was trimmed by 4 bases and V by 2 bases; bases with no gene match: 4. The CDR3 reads CASSYRLAGETQYF. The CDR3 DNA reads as TGTGCCAGCAGTTACCGACTAGCAGGAGAGACCCAGTACTTC.

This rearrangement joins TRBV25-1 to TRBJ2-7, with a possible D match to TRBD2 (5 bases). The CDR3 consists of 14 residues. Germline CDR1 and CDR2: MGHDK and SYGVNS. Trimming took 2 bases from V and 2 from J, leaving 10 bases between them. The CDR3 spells CASSEEGSTYEQYF. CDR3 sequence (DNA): TGTGCCAGCAGTGAAGAGGGCTCAACCTACGAGCAGTACTTC.

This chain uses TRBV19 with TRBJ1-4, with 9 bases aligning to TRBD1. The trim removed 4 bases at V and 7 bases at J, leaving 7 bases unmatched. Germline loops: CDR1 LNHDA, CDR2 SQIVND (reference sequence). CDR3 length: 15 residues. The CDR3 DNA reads TGTGCCAGTAGTAGGGACAGGGTTCACGGTGAAAAACTGTTTTTT. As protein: CASSRDRVHGEKLFF.

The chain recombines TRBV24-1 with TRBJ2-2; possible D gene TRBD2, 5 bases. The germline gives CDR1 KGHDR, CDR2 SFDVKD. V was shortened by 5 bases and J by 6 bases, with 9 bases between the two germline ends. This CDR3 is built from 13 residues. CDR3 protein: CATSGREPGELFF. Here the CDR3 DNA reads TGTGCCACCAGTGGAAGGGAGCCCGGGGAGCTGTTTTTT.